The present entry profiles one T cell receptor beta chain with its context. Its target is unknown. The germline V gene has CDR1 MNHEY and CDR2 SMNVEV (reference sequence). Deletions cut 3 bases from V and 0 bases from J, with 3 bases between. CDR3 length: 13 amino acids. TCRdb keeps only in-frame clones here, not all; method: immunoSEQ multiplex PCR. Counted here are under 300,000 clones, approximately 83% occurring once; the ten biggest clones make up over 0.95%. These data originate in a study of cytomegalovirus exposure and HLA in healthy donors. Study-level points and caveats: Associated with cytomegalovirus, according to the listing, were 170 or so TCR beta chains. Per published reports, the classifier diagnosed cytomegalovirus status with high specificity and sensitivity.

Sequenced material: PBMCs. The chain has TRBV27 and TRBJ1-5, with D uncertain. This receptor was identified in a woman aged 30 to 39 in good health and CMV-seropositive. CDR3 protein: CASSFHSNQPQHF. CDR3 DNA: TGTGCCAGCAGTTTCCATAGCAATCAGCCCCAGCATTTT.